These 21 T cell receptor beta chains came from one sample sequenced in a study of human T cells and chemical hapten exposure (dated by TCRdb to the early 2020s). Receptors were amplified or captured by 5' RACE. The sequencing machine was an Illumina MiSeq. TCRdb itself trimmed the public reads at Q25 with fastp, ran MiXCR and retained productive beta chains. Entries that share a CDR3 protein sequence are merged under the most common genes and DNA. For this sample there are around 80,000 distinct CDR3 sequences; less than 20% appear just once. The ten largest clones take up about 6.5% of the sample. Total RNA was extracted from unfractionated whole blood collected in Tempus Blood RNA tubes. Receptors originate from a female donor in good health.

The rearrangement links TRBV7-9 to TRBJ1-1; 7 positions match TRBD1. CDR1 SEHNR and CDR2 FQNEAQ come from the germline V gene (reference sequence). The ends lost 5 bases at V and 0 bases at J; junction bases unmatched: 6. The CDR3 consists of 15 residues. CDR3 sequence reads: CASSVQGTLNTEAFF. The CDR3 nucleotides are TGTGCCAGCAGCGTACAGGGGACGCTGAACACTGAAGCTTTCTTT.

This clonotype was picked up a small number of times. The CDR3 protein is CASSFQGNSPLHF. The CDR3 DNA reads as TGTGCCAGCAGCTTTCAGGGGAATTCACCCCTCCACTTT. The rearrangement uses TRBV7-2 and TRBJ1-6, with D possibly being TRBD1 (6 bases). CDR3 length: 13 amino acids. The V gene lost 3 bases and the J gene lost 7 bases, with 7 bases spanning the gap. CDR1 is SGHTA and CDR2 is FQGNSA in the germline V gene.

This clonotype was seen more than once but under ten times. J is TRBJ2-4 and V is TRBV20-1, with unresolved D. This CDR3 region has 14 residues. Deletions cut 5 bases from V and 0 bases from J, with 11 bases between. Germline-derived CDR1 and CDR2 are DFQATT and SNEGSKA (reference sequence). CDR3 DNA sequence: TGCAGTGCTTTTGCCGTTCTAGCCAAAAACATTCAGTACTTC. It codes for CSAFAVLAKNIQYF.

The chain is built from TRBV28 and TRBJ2-7; TRBD1 might be the D (5 bases). Per germline, CDR1 MDHEN and CDR2 SYDVKM. Trimming removed 6 bases at V and 0 bases at J, with 18 bases between. This CDR3 region has 16 residues. The CDR3 protein is CASRNPPGLSSYEQYF. Here the CDR3 DNA reads TGTGCCAGCAGAAACCCCCCAGGGCTAAGCTCCTACGAGCAGTACTTC.

This clonotype was seen a handful of times. The chain joins TRBV4-1 to TRBJ2-1; TRBD2 is a possible D gene (6 bases). The CDR3 is made up of 16 amino acids. Germline CDR1 and CDR2: MGHRA and YSYEKL. Trimming removed 4 bases at V and 0 bases at J, with 13 bases between. CDR3 residues: CASSPGRGSSYNEQFF. CDR3 DNA: TGCGCCAGCAGCCCCGGGCGGGGCAGCTCCTACAATGAGCAGTTCTTC.

This rearrangement joins TRBV3-1 to TRBJ2-3, with a tentative D call TRBD2 (5 bases). This CDR3 comprises 17 residues. Germline V gene data show CDR1 as LGHDT and CDR2 as YNNKEL (reference sequence). V lost 0 bases, J lost 1 base, and 14 bases lay in between. The CDR3 DNA reads TGTGCCAGCAGCCAAGATCTGGCGGGTTGGGGCACAGATACGCAGTATTTT. Translating it yields CASSQDLAGWGTDTQYF.

The chain couples TRBV5-5 to TRBJ2-4, with D unclear. The CDR3 has 15 residues. Trimming took off 6 bases at V and 3 bases at J, with 16 bases between the two ends. Germline V gene sequence: CDR1 SGHKS, CDR2 YYEKEE (reference sequence). The CDR3 is CASNGWPSGKNIQYF. CDR3 DNA: TGTGCCAGCAACGGCTGGCCGTCGGGCAAAAACATTCAGTACTTC.

The CDR3 DNA reads TGTGCCAGCTCACCACGGGAAGTAAACACTGAAGCTTTCTTT. Its protein product is CASSPREVNTEAFF. V gene TRBV18 combines with J gene TRBJ1-1; no clear D. The CDR3 runs 14 residues. Germline values: CDR1 KGHSH, CDR2 LQKENI. Trimming took off 1 base at V and 2 bases at J, with 8 bases between the two ends. Looking up the rest from reference TRBV18 and TRBJ1-1 gives the full variable domain: NAGVMQNPRHLVRRRGQEARLRCSPMKGHSHVYWYRQLPEEGLKFMVYLQKENIIDESGMPKERFSAEFPKEGPSILRIQQVVRGDSAAYFCASSPREVNTEAFFGQGTRLTVV.

The genes are TRBV18 and TRBJ2-1; D is ambiguous. CDR3 length: 13 amino acids. The germline gives CDR1 KGHSH, CDR2 LQKENI. Deletions cut 6 bases from V and 8 bases from J, with 14 bases between. The CDR3 loop reads CASSRGGIDEQFF. The DNA of the CDR3 is TGTGCCAGCTCGCGAGGTGGGATAGATGAGCAGTTCTTC.

Many counts were recorded for this clonotype. This rearrangement joins TRBV2 to TRBJ2-3; D is perhaps TRBD1 or TRBD2 (6 bases each). Germline V CDR1 and CDR2: SNHLY, FYNNEI. With 5 bases removed from V and 4 bases from J, the gap between germline ends came to 16 bases. The CDR3 runs to 15 residues. Written as DNA, the CDR3 is TGTGCCAGCAGTCTTCAGGGGACTCGGGCAGATACGCAGTATTTT. It is translated as CASSLQGTRADTQYF.

A few counts support this clonotype. The chain joins TRBV18 to TRBJ1-1, with D hard to call. Per germline, CDR1 KGHSH and CDR2 LQKENI. Trimming removed 3 bases from V and 4 bases from J, with 6 bases in between. The CDR3 has 12 amino acids. DNA of the CDR3: TGTGCCAGCTCACCCTTGGTCACTGAAGCTTTCTTT. Encoded protein: CASSPLVTEAFF.

The sample holds a few counts of this clonotype. The chain has TRBV11-2 and TRBJ1-1; possibly TRBD1 for D (6 bases). The CDR3 runs 15 residues. CDR1 is SGHAT and CDR2 is FQNNGV in the germline V gene. The V and J ends lost 3 bases and 0 bases respectively, with 11 bases between them. CDR3: CASSLRQEMNTEAFF. The CDR3 region has the DNA TGTGCCAGCAGCTTGCGACAGGAAATGAACACTGAAGCTTTCTTT.

CDR3 region: CSVTDRSSYEQYF. CDR3 nucleotide sequence: TGCAGCGTTACCGACAGGTCCTCCTACGAGCAGTACTTC. The J gene is TRBJ2-7, the V gene TRBV29-1; D perhaps matches TRBD1 (6 bases). The CDR3 extends over 13 amino acids. Trimming cost V 5 bases and J 0 bases, with 11 bases left between them. Looked up from germline, CDR1 is SQVTM and CDR2 is ANQGSEA.

This clonotype was seen a few times. The chain carries TRBV7-8 and TRBJ2-4, with 10 bases identical to TRBD2. With V trimmed by 3 bases and J by 5 bases, 7 bases remained unmatched. CDR1 and CDR2 from the germline V gene are SGHVS and FQNEAQ. This CDR3 spans 16 amino acids. The CDR3 sequence is CASSFTSGKGENIQYF. The CDR3 DNA is TGTGCCAGCAGCTTTACTAGCGGGAAGGGGGAAAACATTCAGTACTTC.

V and J are TRBV29-1 and TRBJ1-1, with no clear D. Germline assignment: CDR1 SQVTM and CDR2 ANQGSEA. Trimming removed 4 bases from V and 5 bases from J, with 5 bases in between. This CDR3 contains 10 residues. CDR3: CSVAVTEAFF. The CDR3 region has the DNA TGCAGCGTTGCGGTTACTGAAGCTTTCTTT.

This clonotype was observed a handful of times. V usage is TRBV6-2 or TRBV6-3 and J usage is TRBJ2-5; tentatively, D is TRBD1 (5 bases). V lost 6 bases and J lost 3, with 17 bases in between. This CDR3 is 15 amino acids long. Germline CDR1 is MNHEY and CDR2 is SVGEGT. The CDR3 nucleotides read TGTGCCAGCAGCTCCGTACAGGACCCTAAAGAGACCCAGTACTTC. It codes for CASSSVQDPKETQYF.

The rearrangement links TRBV12-3 or TRBV12-4 to TRBJ2-6; the match to TRBD2 covers 8 bases. There are 17 residues in the CDR3. The V segment lost 5 bases and the J segment 3 bases; nucleotides outside the gene matches: 9. In nucleotides, the CDR3 is TGTGCCAGCAGTAAAATAGGACTAGCCGATGGGGCCAACGTCCTGACTTTC. Translation gives CASSKIGLADGANVLTF.

V is TRBV6-1 and J is TRBJ2-4, with D uncertain. The CDR3 loop spans 17 amino acids. Germline values: CDR1 MNHNS, CDR2 SASEGT. V dropped 1 base and J dropped 0 bases, with 13 bases sitting between them. CDR3 residues: CASSEDPWVLAKNIQYF. CDR3 in DNA: TGTGCCAGCAGTGAAGACCCTTGGGTCCTAGCCAAAAACATTCAGTACTTC.

This clonotype was seen a single time. The chain links TRBV18 to TRBJ2-2; D not resolved. V dropped 0 bases and J dropped 6 bases, with 8 bases sitting between them. CDR1 is KGHSH, CDR2 LQKENI, per germline. This CDR3 has 14 amino acids. CDR3 sequence: CASSPPRDPGELFF. In DNA, the CDR3 is TGTGCCAGCTCACCACCAAGGGATCCCGGGGAGCTGTTTTTT.

The CDR3 bases are TGTGCCAGCTCCTTTCGACAGGGGTCAGGAAACACCATATATTTT. It translates to CASSFRQGSGNTIYF. V usage is TRBV14 and J usage is TRBJ1-3, with TRBD1 matching over 8 bases. Germline values: CDR1 SGHDN, CDR2 FVKESK. V lost 8 bases and J lost 4; bases outside the gene matches: 10. The CDR3 spans 15 residues. Complete variable domain (other parts from reference TRBV14 and TRBJ1-3): EAGVTQFPSHSVIEKGQTVTLRCDPISGHDNLYWYRRVMGKEIKFLLHFVKESKQDESGMPNNRFLAERTGGTYSTLKVQPAELEDSGVYFCASSFRQGSGNTIYFGEGSWLTVV.

This clonotype has a single count. This rearrangement joins TRBV12-3 or TRBV12-4 to TRBJ2-3, with D perhaps TRBD1 (7 bases). Trimming shortened V by 6 bases and J by 2 bases, and 15 bases separated the two germline ends. The CDR3 is 15 residues long. The CDR3 protein is CASRAQGGSTDTQYF. Here the CDR3 DNA reads TGTGCCAGCAGGGCCCAGGGGGGCTCCACAGATACGCAGTATTTT.